This T cell receptor beta chain was sequenced for a study of spatial heterogeneity in lung cancer. The sample's time point: sample taken at primary tumor resection. No cells were sorted before sequencing. The whole RNA sequenced was extracted from tumor, nontumor lung or frozen PBMC. V lost 0 bases to trimming and J lost 6 bases; unmatched junction nucleotides: 5. CDR1 is SGDLS, CDR2 YYNGEE, per germline. The CDR3 is 15 amino acids. This clonotype occurred many times. TCRdb re-called the 5' RACE reads with MiXCR, one entry per CDR3 protein. The data hold 50,000 to 75,000 distinct CDR3 sequences, with approximately 6% observed a single time.

This specimen was PBMCs, taken at surgery. The sequence came from a female donor with early-stage non-small cell lung cancer. The chain joins TRBV9 to TRBJ2-3; 9 nucleotides align to TRBD1. The CDR3 is CASSVVGQGMDTQYF. The CDR3 DNA sequence: TGTGCCAGCAGCGTAGTCGGACAGGGGATGGATACGCAGTATTTT.